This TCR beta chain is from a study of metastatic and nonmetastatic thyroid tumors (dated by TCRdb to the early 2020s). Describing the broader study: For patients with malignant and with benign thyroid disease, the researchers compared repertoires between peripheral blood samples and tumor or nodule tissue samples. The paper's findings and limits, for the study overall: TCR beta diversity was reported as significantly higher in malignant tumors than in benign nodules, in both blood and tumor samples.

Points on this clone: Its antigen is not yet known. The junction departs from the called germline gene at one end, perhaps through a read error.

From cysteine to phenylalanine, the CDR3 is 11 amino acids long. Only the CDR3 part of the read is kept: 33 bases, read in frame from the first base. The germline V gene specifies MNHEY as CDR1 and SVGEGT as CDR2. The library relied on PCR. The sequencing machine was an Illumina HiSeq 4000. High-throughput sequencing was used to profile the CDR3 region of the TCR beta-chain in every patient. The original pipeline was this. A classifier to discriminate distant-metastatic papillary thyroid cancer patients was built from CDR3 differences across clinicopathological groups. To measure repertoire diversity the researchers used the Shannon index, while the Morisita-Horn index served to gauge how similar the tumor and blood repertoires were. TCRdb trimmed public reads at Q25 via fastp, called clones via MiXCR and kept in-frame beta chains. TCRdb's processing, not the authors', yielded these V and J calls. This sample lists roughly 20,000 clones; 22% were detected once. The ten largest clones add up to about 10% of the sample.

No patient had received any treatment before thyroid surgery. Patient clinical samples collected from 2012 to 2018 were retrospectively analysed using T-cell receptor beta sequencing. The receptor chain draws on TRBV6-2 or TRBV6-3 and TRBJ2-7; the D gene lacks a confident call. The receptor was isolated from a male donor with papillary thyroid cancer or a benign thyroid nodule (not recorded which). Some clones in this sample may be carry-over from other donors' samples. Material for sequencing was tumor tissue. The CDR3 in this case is CASSYSYEKYF. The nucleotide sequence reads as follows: TGTGCCAGCAGTTACTCTTACGAGAAGTACTTT.